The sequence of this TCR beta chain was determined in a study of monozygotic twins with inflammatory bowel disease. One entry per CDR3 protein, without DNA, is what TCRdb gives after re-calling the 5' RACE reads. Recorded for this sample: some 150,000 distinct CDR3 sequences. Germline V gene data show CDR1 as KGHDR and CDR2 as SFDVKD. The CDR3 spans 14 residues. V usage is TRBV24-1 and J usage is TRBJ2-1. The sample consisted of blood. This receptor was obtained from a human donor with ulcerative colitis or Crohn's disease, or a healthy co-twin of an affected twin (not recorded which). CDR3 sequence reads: CATSEEKKYNEQFF.